This entry is about one T cell receptor beta chain. The antigen remains undetermined. From RNA transcripts, TCR beta CDR3 regions were amplified. Using the HTBI primer set, a first-round RT-PCR was run on the TCR CDR3. Each CDR3 protein is one row after TCRdb ran MiXCR on the multiplex PCR reads. The table lists approximately 300,000 distinct CDR3 sequences, roughly a fifth of them singletons. This CDR3 is built from 13 residues. The V gene lost 1 base and the J gene lost 6 bases, with 6 bases spanning the gap. The germline gives CDR1 KGHDR, CDR2 SFDVKD. This entry comes from a study of T cells in Graves' hyperthyroidism and ophthalmopathy. Overall study context: The blood sample was taken at first diagnosis, before treatment began. Broader study findings: Most thyroid-expanded clonotypes above 0.001 were also found in blood.

This TCR derives from a man over 45 with Graves' ophthalmopathy. The chain couples TRBV24-1 to TRBJ2-1; D is unclear. Sequenced sample: blood. The CDR3 protein is CATSDFPGNEQFF. The CDR3 DNA sequence: TGTGCCACCAGTGATTTCCCCGGCAATGAGCAGTTCTTC.